Detailed here is one T cell receptor (beta chain). Its antigen is still unknown. CDR1 is DFQATT, CDR2 SNEGSKA, per germline (reference sequence). V gave up 0 bases and J gave up 7 bases, with 10 bases separating them. CDR3 length: 14 amino acids. This record belongs to a study of blood T cells in healthy people across ages. Combining a sample-barcoded 5' primer with a J-beta primer mix, a second PCR ran for roughly 6 to 12 cycles. Through a template-switch adaptor with 12 random nucleotides, each cDNA molecule received a tag. TCRdb itself ran the 5' RACE reads through MiXCR, one entry per CDR3 protein. In the table there are roughly 640,000 distinct CDR3 sequences, roughly 31% of which are singletons. General study results and limits: Older age coincided with a roughly linear decline in TCR beta diversity per million T cells. Unknown donor CMV status possibly confounded expanded clonotype changes.

Each sample yielded at least 6 million isolated PBMCs. This sequence was found in a woman of 80 years or more in good health. Sequenced input: blood. The rearrangement links TRBV20-1 to TRBJ1-6; no definite D call. The DNA for the CDR3 is TGCAGTGCTAGAGAAGGTTCGGCGAATTCACCCCTCCACTTT. Its protein product is CSAREGSANSPLHF.